The rows below give T cell receptor beta chains drawn from one sample of a study of blood T cell repertoires in COVID-19. Clones were sequenced by immunoSEQ multiplex PCR, and TCRdb holds only the in-frame ones, with some missing. The sample gives approximately 150,000 clones, around four fifths of which show up once; 2% to 2.5% is in the top ten. Sequenced: PBMCs or T cells enriched from blood (not recorded which). All receptors come from a man aged 40-49 years with acute COVID-19. CDR3s include the opening cysteine and the closing phenylalanine or tryptophan. Each record gives: J gene, D gene, clone size, V gene, CDR3 length, CDR3 protein, CDR3 DNA. The D gene is left open where the match is weak. Some rows mark clone size as missing; the rest say once, few, many or name a class of expanded clone.

j_call: TRBJ1-2; d_call: TRBD1; clone_size: -; v_call: TRBV3-1/TRBV3-2; cdr3_length: 15; cdr3_aa: CASSQWTGGDYGYTF; cdr3_nt: TGTGCCAGCAGTCAATGGACAGGGGGAGACTATGGCTACACCTTC
j_call: TRBJ1-6; d_call: TRBD1; clone_size: medium-sized; v_call: TRBV5-1; cdr3_length: 14; cdr3_aa: CASSLTGQGSPLHF; cdr3_nt: TGCGCCAGCAGCTTGACAGGACAGGGTTCACCCCTCCACTTT
j_call: TRBJ1-3; d_call: -; clone_size: -; v_call: TRBV6-5; cdr3_length: 14; cdr3_aa: CASSPAPGGNTIYF; cdr3_nt: TGTGCCAGCAGTCCCGCGCCAGGCGGAAACACCATATATTTT
j_call: TRBJ2-7; d_call: -; clone_size: -; v_call: TRBV28; cdr3_length: 12; cdr3_aa: CASSISSYEQYF; cdr3_nt: TGTGCCAGCAGTATTAGCTCCTACGAGCAGTACTTC
j_call: TRBJ2-7; d_call: -; clone_size: -; v_call: TRBV7-9; cdr3_length: 12; cdr3_aa: CASSFNSYEQYF; cdr3_nt: TGTGCCAGCAGCTTCAACAGCTACGAGCAGTACTTC
j_call: TRBJ1-1; d_call: TRBD1; clone_size: -; v_call: TRBV7-9; cdr3_length: 16; cdr3_aa: CASSLDPGQGNTEAFF; cdr3_nt: TGTGCCAGCAGCTTAGATCCGGGACAGGGGAACACTGAAGCTTTCTTT
j_call: TRBJ2-4; d_call: -; clone_size: -; v_call: TRBV4-1; cdr3_length: 14; cdr3_aa: CASSQGNSQNIQYF; cdr3_nt: TGCGCCAGCAGCCAAGGAAACAGCCAAAACATTCAGTACTTC
j_call: TRBJ1-5; d_call: -; clone_size: -; v_call: TRBV7-8; cdr3_length: 13; cdr3_aa: CASSKDSNQPQHF; cdr3_nt: TGTGCCAGCAGCAAAGACAGTAATCAGCCCCAGCATTTT
j_call: TRBJ2-2; d_call: -; clone_size: -; v_call: TRBV19; cdr3_length: 15; cdr3_aa: CASSIQGLGTGELFF; cdr3_nt: TGTGCCAGTAGTATCCAGGGGCTAGGCACCGGGGAGCTGTTTTTT
j_call: TRBJ1-1; d_call: TRBD1; clone_size: -; v_call: TRBV6-5; cdr3_length: 15; cdr3_aa: CASRPGQGALTEAFF; cdr3_nt: TGTGCCAGCAGGCCGGGACAGGGGGCGCTCACTGAAGCTTTCTTT
j_call: TRBJ2-1; d_call: TRBD2; clone_size: -; v_call: TRBV3-1/TRBV3-2; cdr3_length: 15; cdr3_aa: CASSLGLAENNEQFF; cdr3_nt: TGTGCCAGCAGCCTGGGACTAGCGGAAAACAATGAGCAGTTCTTC
j_call: TRBJ2-7; d_call: TRBD1; clone_size: -; v_call: TRBV2; cdr3_length: 14; cdr3_aa: CASNTQGARYEQYF; cdr3_nt: TGTGCCAGCAATACACAGGGGGCGAGGTACGAGCAGTACTTC
j_call: TRBJ2-7; d_call: TRBD1; clone_size: -; v_call: TRBV6-5; cdr3_length: 14; cdr3_aa: CASRSPGQGGEQYF; cdr3_nt: TGTGCCAGCAGATCCCCGGGACAGGGGGGCGAGCAGTACTTC
j_call: TRBJ2-3; d_call: TRBD2; clone_size: -; v_call: TRBV3-1/TRBV3-2; cdr3_length: 15; cdr3_aa: CASRVAGGGLDTQYF; cdr3_nt: TGTGCCAGCAGGGTAGCGGGAGGGGGGTTAGATACGCAGTATTTT
j_call: TRBJ1-5; d_call: TRBD1; clone_size: -; v_call: TRBV6-1; cdr3_length: 16; cdr3_aa: CASSEKGRGQGQPQHF; cdr3_nt: TGTGCCAGCAGTGAAAAAGGCAGGGGGCAGGGGCAGCCCCAGCATTTT
j_call: TRBJ1-2; d_call: -; clone_size: -; v_call: TRBV12-3/TRBV12-4; cdr3_length: 13; cdr3_aa: CASGAHHIYGYTF; cdr3_nt: TGTGCCAGCGGGGCTCACCACATATATGGCTACACCTTC
j_call: TRBJ1-2; d_call: TRBD1; clone_size: few; v_call: TRBV3-1/TRBV3-2; cdr3_length: 16; cdr3_aa: CASSQDPGQPNYGYTF; cdr3_nt: TGTGCCAGCAGCCAAGACCCGGGACAGCCAAACTATGGCTACACCTTC
j_call: TRBJ1-3; d_call: -; clone_size: -; v_call: TRBV11-1; cdr3_length: 14; cdr3_aa: CASSFKLGGNTIYF; cdr3_nt: TGTGCCAGCAGCTTCAAGCTAGGTGGAAACACCATATATTTT
j_call: TRBJ2-1; d_call: -; clone_size: -; v_call: TRBV2; cdr3_length: 14; cdr3_aa: CATADEPGYNEQFF; cdr3_nt: TGTGCCACTGCCGATGAACCGGGTTACAATGAGCAGTTCTTC
j_call: TRBJ2-5; d_call: TRBD1; clone_size: -; v_call: TRBV6-5; cdr3_length: 14; cdr3_aa: CASSRGRGLETQYF; cdr3_nt: TGTGCCAGCAGTCGAGGCAGGGGGCTGGAGACCCAGTACTTC
j_call: TRBJ2-2; d_call: TRBD2; clone_size: -; v_call: TRBV3-1/TRBV3-2; cdr3_length: 20; cdr3_aa: CASSQDDKRGIPRTAGELFF; cdr3_nt: TGTGCCAGCAGCCAAGATGATAAGCGGGGGATTCCCCGAACAGCCGGGGAGCTGTTTTTT
j_call: TRBJ1-3; d_call: TRBD1; clone_size: -; v_call: TRBV6-5; cdr3_length: 14; cdr3_aa: CAGSGTGTGNTIYF; cdr3_nt: TGTGCCGGCTCCGGGACAGGGACCGGAAACACCATATATTTT
j_call: TRBJ1-2; d_call: -; clone_size: -; v_call: TRBV5-8; cdr3_length: 16; cdr3_aa: CASSAGDFQANYGYTF; cdr3_nt: TGTGCCAGCAGCGCGGGGGACTTCCAAGCTAACTATGGCTACACCTTC
j_call: TRBJ1-5; d_call: TRBD1; clone_size: -; v_call: TRBV28; cdr3_length: 15; cdr3_aa: CASSLGTGGNQPQHF; cdr3_nt: TGTGCCAGCAGCCTCGGGACAGGGGGGAATCAGCCCCAGCATTTT
j_call: TRBJ1-4; d_call: TRBD1; clone_size: few; v_call: TRBV6-2/TRBV6-3; cdr3_length: 15; cdr3_aa: CASSLLTGIDEKLFF; cdr3_nt: TGTGCCAGCAGTCTCCTGACAGGGATTGATGAAAAACTGTTTTTT
j_call: TRBJ2-7; d_call: TRBD2; clone_size: -; v_call: TRBV9; cdr3_length: 18; cdr3_aa: CASSPRVGLAGESYEQYF; cdr3_nt: TGTGCCAGCAGCCCCCGGGTCGGACTAGCGGGAGAATCCTACGAGCAGTACTTC
j_call: TRBJ2-1; d_call: -; clone_size: -; v_call: TRBV7-9; cdr3_length: 13; cdr3_aa: CASSLGSLTEQFF; cdr3_nt: TGTGCCAGCAGCTTAGGGTCACTAACTGAGCAGTTCTTC
j_call: TRBJ2-3; d_call: -; clone_size: -; v_call: TRBV5-1; cdr3_length: 13; cdr3_aa: CASSLAGTDTQYF; cdr3_nt: TGCGCCAGCAGCTTGGCCGGCACAGATACGCAGTATTTT
j_call: TRBJ2-3; d_call: -; clone_size: once; v_call: TRBV27; cdr3_length: 13; cdr3_aa: CASSFWHTDTQYF; cdr3_nt: TGTGCCAGCAGTTTTTGGCACACAGATACGCAGTATTTT
j_call: TRBJ2-1; d_call: TRBD2; clone_size: -; v_call: TRBV14; cdr3_length: 15; cdr3_aa: CASSQSVAGDNEQFF; cdr3_nt: TGTGCCAGCAGCCAGTCGGTAGCGGGGGACAATGAGCAGTTCTTC
j_call: TRBJ2-7; d_call: TRBD2; clone_size: -; v_call: TRBV5-5; cdr3_length: 14; cdr3_aa: CASSPGTSGNEQYF; cdr3_nt: TGTGCCAGCAGCCCCGGGACTAGCGGCAACGAGCAGTACTTC
j_call: TRBJ1-1; d_call: TRBD1; clone_size: once; v_call: TRBV28; cdr3_length: 15; cdr3_aa: CASSFGTDTLIGAFF; cdr3_nt: TGTGCCAGCAGTTTCGGGACAGACACTTTGATTGGAGCTTTCTTT
j_call: TRBJ2-2; d_call: TRBD2; clone_size: once; v_call: TRBV11-2; cdr3_length: 16; cdr3_aa: CASSRRGREGTGELFF; cdr3_nt: TGTGCCAGCAGCCGTAGGGGGCGGGAGGGAACCGGGGAGCTGTTTTTT
j_call: TRBJ1-1; d_call: -; clone_size: -; v_call: TRBV23-1; cdr3_length: 11; cdr3_aa: CASKSGTEAFF; cdr3_nt: TGCGCCAGTAAATCGGGCACTGAAGCTTTCTTT
j_call: TRBJ2-7; d_call: TRBD2; clone_size: once; v_call: TRBV30; cdr3_length: 13; cdr3_aa: CAWKDLGRNEQYF; cdr3_nt: TGTGCCTGGAAGGACCTCGGGAGGAACGAGCAGTACTTC
j_call: TRBJ1-1; d_call: -; clone_size: few; v_call: TRBV2; cdr3_length: 15; cdr3_aa: CASSPEDGGRTEAFF; cdr3_nt: TGTGCCAGCAGTCCGGAAGACGGGGGGCGGACTGAAGCTTTCTTT
j_call: TRBJ2-3; d_call: TRBD2; clone_size: -; v_call: TRBV10-3; cdr3_length: 14; cdr3_aa: CATDSGGAGDTQYF; cdr3_nt: TGTGCCACTGATAGCGGGGGGGCCGGAGATACGCAGTATTTT